The 19 T cell receptor beta chains presented below share a single source sample, sequenced in a study of human T cells and chemical hapten exposure. One entry per CDR3 protein results from TCRdb running MiXCR on the RACE reads. The repertoire holds approximately 400,000 distinct CDR3 sequences, with roughly 4.6% as singletons. Time point noted: pre-sensitization, week 0. Specified treatment: therapeutic diphenylcyclopropenone sensitization with weekly scalp DPC. The material was whole blood, obtained in connection with sensitization to the hapten diphenylcyclopropenone (DPC). All receptors come from a woman between 50 and 59 years old with alopecia areata. Some clones in this sample may be carry-over from other donors' samples.

In this sample, this clonotype turned up many times. The genes are TRBV20-1 and TRBJ2-5; D is unclear. Trimming removed 7 bases at V and 1 base at J, with 10 bases between. The CDR3 length is 12 residues. The germline CDR1 and CDR2 sequences are DFQATT and SNEGSKA (reference sequence). In DNA, the CDR3 is TGCAGTGTAAAGCACGGCCAAGAGACCCAGTACTTC. This sequence encodes CSVKHGQETQYF.

Worth noting for this clonotype: Its ends do not fully match the called genes, so a read error is possible. The chain is built from TRBV10-3 and TRBJ1-1, with TRBD1 matching 9 bases. Germline loops: CDR1 ENHRY, CDR2 SYGVKD. This CDR3 has 13 amino acids. DNA of the CDR3: TGTGCCATCGGACAGGGGATGAACACTGAAGCTTTATTT. It encodes CAIGQGMNTEALF.

This clonotype was seen at least ten times. The CDR3 region has the DNA TGTGCCAGCAGTTACCAGGGGTACGAGCAGTACTTC. It yields the protein CASSYQGYEQYF. The rearrangement links TRBV6-5 to TRBJ2-7; D is perhaps TRBD1 (6 bases). Germline CDR1 reads MNHEY; CDR2 reads SVGAGI. The CDR3 is 12 residues long. V lost 2 bases and J 4 bases, leaving 6 bases between the germline ends.

In its sample, this clonotype was seen many times. This rearrangement joins TRBV7-9 to TRBJ2-6; 8 bases are a match to TRBD1. Germline trimming cut 0 bases from V and 4 bases from J; bases unmatched to any gene: 2. Germline CDR1 and CDR2: SEHNR and FQNEAQ (reference sequence). This CDR3 is built from 16 residues. Here the CDR3 DNA reads TGTGCCAGCAGCTTAGCCCAGGGGGCGGGGGCCAACGTCCTGACTTTC. This sequence encodes CASSLAQGAGANVLTF.

This clonotype came up many times. This rearrangement joins TRBV28 to TRBJ2-6; D not resolved. CDR1 and CDR2 (germline): MDHEN, SYDVKM. This CDR3 spans 13 amino acids. The germline V and J ends were trimmed by 6 bases and 6 bases, with 9 bases remaining between them. The CDR3 bases are TGTGCCAGCAGACTGAGTAAGGCCAACGTCCTGACTTTC. Its translation: CASRLSKANVLTF.

This clonotype has at least ten counts. The J gene is TRBJ2-1, the V gene TRBV6-1; D may be TRBD1 (6 bases). Between the trimmed V and J ends, which lost 5 bases and 0 bases, there was a span of 14 bases. This CDR3 has 16 residues. CDR1 is MNHNS, CDR2 SASEGT, per germline. Written as DNA, the CDR3 is TGTGCCAGCAGTAAGTTGACAGGTGCCTCCTACAATGAGCAGTTCTTC. It translates to CASSKLTGASYNEQFF.

This clonotype showed up many times. The rearrangement uses TRBV5-1 and TRBJ2-3; 7 bases fit TRBD1. Germline V gene data show CDR1 as SGHRS and CDR2 as YFSETQ. Trimming cost V 4 bases and J 4 bases; bases outside gene matches: 12. The CDR3 covers 16 residues. CDR3 coding DNA: TGCGCCAGCAGCCCTCCCCTCAGAGGGGGCGCAGATACGCAGTATTTT. Translating gives CASSPPLRGGADTQYF.

V and J are TRBV20-1 and TRBJ1-6; 7 bases are a match to TRBD1. Germline loops: CDR1 DFQATT, CDR2 SNEGSKA (reference sequence). V lost 4 bases, J lost 5 bases, and 5 bases stayed unmatched. This CDR3 has 14 amino acids. The CDR3 DNA reads TGCAGTGCTACGTCCGGGACAGATAATTCACCCCTCCACTTT. It translates to CSATSGTDNSPLHF.

The rearrangement joins TRBV28 to TRBJ2-1; the match to TRBD1 covers 9 bases. The CDR3 totals 13 residues. The V segment lost 5 bases and the J segment 12 bases; nucleotides outside the gene matches: 8. Germline V gene sequence: CDR1 MDHEN, CDR2 SYDVKM. This chain's CDR3 is CASSPGTGLWQFF. Here the CDR3 DNA reads TGTGCCAGCAGTCCCGGGACAGGGCTATGGCAGTTCTTC.

At least ten counts were recorded for this clonotype. This chain links TRBV20-1 with TRBJ2-3; possibly TRBD1 or TRBD2 for D (6 bases each). Germline V gives CDR1 DFQATT, CDR2 SNEGSKA (reference sequence). Trimming cost V 0 bases and J 0 bases, with 22 bases left between them. The CDR3 has 19 residues. As DNA, the CDR3 is TGCAGTGCTAGAGATCTGAAAACTAGAAGGGGGGCTAGCACAGATACGCAGTATTTT. This encodes CSARDLKTRRGASTDTQYF.

There are many counts of this clonotype. The rearrangement links TRBV7-6 to TRBJ1-2; D call uncertain. CDR1 is SGHVS, CDR2 FNYEAQ, per germline. V lost 2 bases and J lost 0, with 10 bases in between. The CDR3 totals 15 residues. The CDR3 DNA sequence: TGTGCCAGCAGCTTAAGTCTAGGCACTAACTATGGCTACACCTTC. It codes for CASSLSLGTNYGYTF.

This clonotype was detected many times. The rearrangement uses TRBV7-8 and TRBJ1-6; TRBD1 matches at 8 bases. The length of the CDR3 is 16 residues. Germline V gene lookup returns CDR1 SGHVS and CDR2 FQNEAQ. The junction had 3 bases not matched to a gene; V was cut back by 4 bases and J by 1 base. CDR3 nucleotide sequence: TGTGCCAGCAGCTCCCGGGACAGGTCCTATAATTCACCCCTCCACTTT. Translating it yields CASSSRDRSYNSPLHF.

This clonotype was counted many times. V and J are TRBV5-1 and TRBJ2-5, with TRBD1 matching over 7 bases. J was trimmed by 1 base and V by 4 bases; bases with no gene match: 7. CDR1 and CDR2 from the germline V gene are SGHRS and YFSETQ. The CDR3 extends over 15 amino acids. The CDR3 spells CASSPGQSSQETQYF. For the CDR3, the DNA is TGCGCCAGCAGCCCGGGACAGTCGTCCCAAGAGACCCAGTACTTC.

This chain joins TRBV7-2 and TRBJ2-1; 13 nucleotides agree with TRBD2. The CDR3 extends over 15 amino acids. Germline V gene sequence: CDR1 SGHTA, CDR2 FQGNSA. J lost 8 bases, V lost 4 bases, and 5 bases had no gene match. The CDR3 sequence is CASSYWTSGSHEQFF. CDR3 in DNA: TGTGCCAGCAGCTACTGGACTAGCGGGAGTCATGAGCAGTTCTTC.

The V and J genes are TRBV7-6 and TRBJ2-3; tentative D call: TRBD2 (6 bases). The CDR3 totals 16 residues. Germline V lookup: CDR1 SGHVS, CDR2 FNYEAQ. V was clipped by 5 bases and J by 6 bases, with 21 bases between them. The DNA of the CDR3 is TGTGCCAGCAGCCCCCCGGGAGCGGGCTTGTCGGATACGCAGTATTTT. Its translation is CASSPPGAGLSDTQYF.

The gene calls are TRBV19 and TRBJ2-2; D is unclear. Germline loops: CDR1 LNHDA, CDR2 SQIVND (reference sequence). This CDR3 region has 12 residues. Trimming removed 3 bases at V and 7 bases at J, with 6 bases between. The CDR3: CASSIDRGELFF. DNA of the CDR3: TGTGCCAGTAGTATTGACCGCGGGGAGCTGTTTTTT.

This clonotype was seen at least ten times. The chain is built from TRBV6-1 and TRBJ2-3; 8 nucleotides line up with TRBD2. CDR1 and CDR2 (germline): MNHNS, SASEGT. CDR3 length equals 19 residues. Losses at the gene ends were 0 bases for V and 6 bases for J; bases not matched to a gene: 17. This CDR3 is CASSEAPSAGGPTWDTQYF. The DNA of the CDR3 is TGTGCCAGCAGTGAAGCCCCGTCGGCGGGAGGCCCCACTTGGGATACGCAGTATTTT.

The rearrangement uses TRBV7-2 and TRBJ2-6; 7 bases are a match to TRBD1. Germline CDR1 and CDR2: SGHTA and FQGNSA. J lost 2 bases, V lost 3 bases, and 4 bases had no gene match. The CDR3 is 16 residues long. The CDR3 sequence is CASSLRGRPGANVLTF. CDR3 coding DNA: TGTGCCAGCAGCTTGAGGGGGCGGCCTGGGGCCAACGTCCTGACTTTC.

This clonotype was detected ten times or more. The chain couples TRBV12-3 or TRBV12-4 to TRBJ1-1, with 8 bases lining up with TRBD1. The CDR3 consists of 15 residues. V gave up 3 bases and J gave up 2 bases; unmatched junction bases: 5. The CDR3 sequence is CASSLGTGSNTEAFF. The CDR3 region has the DNA TGTGCCAGCAGTTTGGGGACAGGTAGTAACACTGAAGCTTTCTTT.